This T cell receptor (beta chain) was profiled in a study of cytomegalovirus exposure and HLA in healthy donors (dated by TCRdb to about 2017). The study in broad terms: An earlier analysis of some 600 of the donors reported 276 Gb of sequence data and 90 million to 120 million unique TCR beta sequences obtained from approximately 180 million T cells. HLA typing covered class I and class II loci at four-digit resolution. An early release covering over 500 HLA-typed donors comprised about 290 gigabases of sequencing data and roughly 86 million unique TCR sequences. Across roughly 420 genotyped donors of the cohort, an average of approximately 240,000 unique TCR beta nucleotide sequences per donor were sequenced, and around 19% of those sequences were non-productive. Of the roughly 400 genotyped donors, approximately 80% fell in the genetic ancestry cluster associated with self-reported Caucasian donors. In addition to the first cohort of around 670 subjects, a separate validation cohort of some 120 different subjects was used. High-throughput TCR immunosequencing, statistical association of individual TCRs with disease status, and machine learning were combined to predict cytomegalovirus infection status. Rather than using new phenotypic data, the later analysis identified candidate immune exposures from TCR beta sequences and from how often those sequences occurred across donors. Alongside the repertoire data, information on donor age, sex, ethnicity and CMV serostatus was compiled. An earlier analysis of a few hundred of the donors applied high-throughput TCR beta sequencing to assess whether each TCR beta V gene segment acted as functional or pseudogenic. The study was designed to test whether signatures of past pathogen exposure could be identified by cataloging public T cell receptors. About five DR-DQ haplotypes were treated as single units for association and clustering because of strong linkage in the cohort. All discovery cohort repertoires had been generated using a single sequencing platform. The number of donors typed differed by locus, with 629-630 for A, B, C, DRB1 and DQB1, around 500 for DQA1, about 610 for DPA1, and approximately 470 for DPB1. A later analysis re-examined previously published TCR beta repertoires from roughly 650 donors and added high-resolution HLA genotyping to investigate patterns of TCR occurrence. The study used immunosequencing to profile the T cell repertoires of hundreds of subjects and linked those repertoires to cytomegalovirus serostatus. Genome-wide SNP genotypes for about three fifths of the 666 donors were used in a later genetic analysis, which treated that subset as a discovery cohort. Findings and caveats that apply to the study as a whole: Compared with equally common non-associated chains, HLA-associated TCR beta chains in a later analysis were more clonally expanded and had lower generation probabilities. Assigning TCR associations to individual alleles was difficult when HLA alleles, especially DR and DQ, strongly co-occurred. HLA typing was unavailable for some donors at each locus, so association tests used only the typed subset. Only TCR beta chains were sequenced in this cohort, and the absence of alpha or paired-chain data limited detectable features. Presence/absence analyses assumed roughly uniform sequencing depth across donors, an assumption that may not hold. Because the 87-base-pair reads could not distinguish some IMGT-functional V segments, including TRBV6-2 and TRBV6-3, those segments were excluded. A cluster of highly shared sequence variants was judged likely to be a technical artifact of the sequencing pipeline. In a later genetic analysis, fewer N-insertions in productive TCRs were reported among donors in an Asian-associated ancestry cluster than the roughly 640-donor mean. Linkage disequilibrium might explain the correlated functional status among segregating V segments, but an unknown experimental factor could not be ruled out. Several of the top co-occurrence clusters appeared to be linked to parvovirus B19, influenza, CMV and Epstein-Barr virus, according to a later analysis. Because counts were too low, roughly 16 rarely observed V segments, including chromosome 9 orphons, were excluded from the earlier analysis of a few hundred of the donors. Broadly in line with IMGT annotations, most TCR beta V segments showed up in productive rearrangements about 87% or about 30% of the time in an earlier analysis of approximately 600 of the donors. An association between a missense DCLRE1C variant and V-gene and J-gene trimming of TCR beta chains was found in a later genetic analysis and replicated in an independent cohort. The classifier was reported to diagnose cytomegalovirus status with high specificity and sensitivity in both the original and validation cohorts. Specific HLA alleles were associated with more than 15,000 TCR beta sequences at a false discovery rate of 0.05 in a later analysis. Most TCR sequences were observed very rarely across donors, whereas some public TCRs were present in many individuals. According to the authors, the approach could potentially be generalized to other disease states and immunological phenotypes. A further reported finding was that TCR beta sequences accurately predicted the HLA-A and HLA-B alleles for most subjects in the first cohort. According to a later analysis, most CMV-associated TCR beta chains appeared to be HLA-restricted, and the HLA associations seemed to be driven largely by CMV exposure. CMV serostatus was the only immune exposure information available for the cohort. In a later analysis, the rate of TCR association differed among HLA loci, with DRB1 alleles having the most associated TCRs and HLA-C alleles having the fewest. A few of the identified cytomegalovirus-associated TCR beta chains were confirmed in vitro to be specific for cytomegalovirus antigens. In the study, around 160 TCR beta chains were listed as associated with cytomegalovirus.

From cysteine to phenylalanine, the CDR3 is 15 amino acids long. Only the CDR3 DNA stays, 45 bases, in frame from base 1. The germline V gene encodes CDR1 SGHRS and CDR2 YFSETQ. V lost 0 bases and J lost 6 bases, and the count of bases not matched to a germline gene is 4. The library relied on the immunoSEQ multiplex PCR assay. For the multiplex PCR, a mixture combining 60 forward primers for TCR Vbeta segments and 13 reverse primers for TCR Jbeta segments was used. Amplification of the CDR3 region of rearranged TCR beta genes was performed with a multiplex PCR assay on genomic DNA. Amplified TCR beta libraries were sequenced as 87-base-pair reads on the Illumina HiSeq System. Per the original workflow: In a later analysis, tens of millions of unique TCR beta chains were counted across the roughly 700 repertoires, and some 10 million of these chains were shared by at least two donors. A nearest-neighbor algorithm error-corrected the raw reads and collapsed the reads into unique sequences, merging closely related sequences to remove PCR and sequencing errors. V, D and J gene segments were assigned by aligning CDR3 sequences to IMGT reference sequences. For a sequence to be retained, a match of at least six nucleotides was required to both a V gene segment and a J gene segment. Rearrangements were called productive when the CDR3 lacked stop codons and stayed in frame with V and J; all others were non-productive. CDR3 was defined according to IMGT convention as the region running from the second conserved V-encoded cysteine to the conserved J-encoded phenylalanine. The earlier analysis of 500 to 600 of the donors excluded sequences that lacked an unambiguous match to a single V gene segment. In an earlier analysis of 587 of the donors, a V segment was called functional when productive rearrangements were above 56.7%, and segregating when the standard deviation between donors exceeded 5%. A statistical classification framework was built to diagnose cytomegalovirus status from the catalog of TCR beta chain sequences. V and J gene assignment, in a later analysis, came from comparing TCR nucleotide sequences with IMGT/GENE-DB human TR gene sequences. A later analysis assigned CDR3 sequences and most-parsimonious VDJ recombination scenarios with the TCRdist pipeline. In a later analysis, each TCR beta chain was defined by its CDR3 amino acid sequence together with its V-gene family, and reads lacking a unique V-gene family were excluded. In a later analysis, 500 to 700 highly shared, low-generation-probability nucleotide sequences were removed to address suspected cross-contamination and a sequencing artifact. For each public chain, a later analysis derived a clonal expansion index from normalized ranks of inferred template counts within each repertoire. Generation probabilities in a later analysis came from a VDJ recombination model fitted to out-of-frame rearrangements, and those results were checked against IGoR. In a later analysis, hypergeometric tests were used to score TCR-TCR, TCR-HLA and TCR-CMV co-occurrence, with a repertoire-size bias correction applied to TCR pairs. In a later analysis, false discovery rates were estimated by permuting HLA or CMV assignments 20 times. A later analysis grouped co-occurring TCRs with DBSCAN, adding TCRdist sequence similarity when clustering within HLA-allele-positive subsets. Repertoires with fewer than 30,000 or more than 120,000 public chains were left out of co-occurrence clustering, as were several repertoires with anomalous nucleotide sharing. TCRdb stores this immuneACCESS table with in-frame sequences only. Part of the clones is absent; in the studies checked, under half of the shortfall reflects unresolved V genes, and no reason is known for the rest. The V and J calls and clone size were taken over from that table, and D and trimming were inferred from the DNA. The sample has some 190,000 clones on record, 60% to 80% of them singletons. The ten largest account for 1.5% to 2% of the sample.

The cohort comprised several hundred healthy bone marrow donors. At the time of sampling, every cohort member was nominally healthy, though immune exposures that went unrecorded were likely present. The donor tested CMV seronegative and was one of the 352 seronegative cohort members. A peripheral blood sample was collected from each donor, and TCR beta sequencing was performed on peripheral blood mononuclear cells. Genomic DNA was extracted from the blood cell samples with the Qiagen DNeasy Blood Extraction Kit. Worth noting for this clone: Its antigen target is currently unknown. No qualities accompany the bases; no much larger clone lies one base away.

The receptor comes from a woman younger than 30 in good health and CMV-seronegative. This sequence uses TRBV5-1 and TRBJ2-1, and TRBD2 matches 9 of the central bases. Specimen: PBMCs. The CDR3 corresponds to CASSLATSGLNEQFF. The nucleotide sequence reads TGCGCCAGCAGCTTGGCGACTAGCGGCCTCAATGAGCAGTTCTTC.